This T cell receptor beta chain was captured in a study of T cells in Graves' hyperthyroidism and ophthalmopathy. Ten or more counts support this clonotype. Germline V gene data show CDR1 as SGHRS and CDR2 as YFSETQ. The CDR3 extends over 19 amino acids. V dropped 0 bases and J dropped 10; count of bases not matched to a gene: 16. The study excluded patients with uncontrolled infection, other autoimmune disease, pregnancy or lactation. TCR beta CDR3 region amplification was performed from RNA transcripts. The HTBI primer set served for first-round RT-PCR of the TCR CDR3. Via MiXCR, TCRdb re-called the multiplex PCR reads, giving one row per CDR3 protein. Of about 620,000 distinct CDR3 sequences listed, roughly 17% are singletons.

This rearrangement joins TRBV5-1 to TRBJ2-1, with 13 bases lining up with TRBD2. Input material: blood. The origin of this receptor is a woman younger than 45 with Graves' hyperthyroidism. CDR3 DNA sequence: TGCGCCAGCAGCTTGGGGAGGACTAGCGGGAGCCTGACCCCTCGAGAGCAGTTCTTC. This sequence encodes CASSLGRTSGSLTPREQFF.